The clone carrying this TCR beta chain has only one observation. The antigen remains unidentified. The sample originates from a study of cytomegalovirus exposure and HLA in healthy donors. Germline V gene data show CDR1 as MNHEY and CDR2 as SVGAGI. The CDR3 length is 16 residues. V was shortened by 0 bases and J by 0 bases, with 6 bases between the two germline ends. Primers for the PCR totalled 60 Vbeta and 13 Jbeta. The protocol was immunoSEQ multiplex PCR, while the TCRdb copy is restricted to in-frame clones and leaves out a portion. Of around 140,000 clones in the sample, 83% are singletons; the top ten hold roughly 1.4%. Study observations and caveats: The authors considered a cluster of highly shared sequence variants likely to be a sequencing artifact.

The sequence came from a man between 40 and 49 years old in good health and CMV-seronegative. The gene calls are TRBV6-5 and TRBJ1-6, with unresolved D. The sample consisted of PBMCs. The DNA of the CDR3 is TGTGCCAGCAGTTACTCATGGAGCTCCTATAATTCACCCCTCCACTTT. Its translation is CASSYSWSSYNSPLHF.